The next 22 T cell receptor beta chains were all read from a single sample in a study of T cells after yellow fever vaccination. TCRdb independently ran MiXCR on the 5' RACE reads; one entry per CDR3 protein. This repertoire shows fewer than 450,000 distinct CDR3 sequences, approximately 8% found once; its top ten account for approximately 18%. Sequenced material: PBMCs, taken 35 to 50 days after the first yellow fever vaccination. All receptors derive from a man younger than 35 who received the YFV17D yellow fever vaccine.

This clonotype has a handful of counts. The V and J genes are TRBV7-2 and TRBJ1-6; TRBD1 might be the D (5 bases). Trimming stripped 1 base from V and 7 bases from J, with 8 bases between. Germline loops: CDR1 SGHTA, CDR2 FQGNSA. The length of the CDR3 is 14 residues. The chain's CDR3 is CASSLVQGNSPLHF. The CDR3 region has the DNA TGTGCCAGCAGCTTAGTTCAGGGAAATTCACCCCTCCACTTT.

CDR3 sequence: CSANGRRNPEKLFF. Here the CDR3 DNA reads TGCAGTGCTAACGGACGTCGCAATCCGGAAAAACTGTTTTTT. The chain carries TRBV20-1 and TRBJ1-4; D gene unclear. The CDR3 covers 14 residues. Germline loops: CDR1 DFQATT, CDR2 SNEGSKA (reference sequence). The V and J ends lost 4 bases and 8 bases respectively, with 17 bases between them.

This clonotype has just a few counts. The CDR3 reads CASSGGTSGPYEQYF. The CDR3 DNA reads TGTGCCAGCAGCGGGGGGACTAGCGGTCCCTACGAGCAGTACTTC. The chain carries TRBV9 and TRBJ2-7; 11 bases map to TRBD2. This CDR3 spans 15 amino acids. The germline gives CDR1 SGDLS, CDR2 YYNGEE. The V and J ends lost 3 bases and 2 bases, in that order; junction bases with no gene match: 4. Looking up the rest from reference TRBV9 and TRBJ2-7 gives the full variable domain: DSGVTQTPKHLITATGQRVTLRCSPRSGDLSVYWYQQSLDQGLQFLIQYYNGEERAKGNILERFSAQQFPDLHSELNLSSLELGDSALYFCASSGGTSGPYEQYFGPGTRLTVT.

Only a few counts were recorded for this clonotype. The V gene is TRBV4-1, the J gene TRBJ2-1, with D hard to call. CDR1 and CDR2 from the germline V gene are MGHRA and YSYEKL. The CDR3 runs 15 residues. Trimming removed 1 base from V and 5 bases from J, with 12 bases in between. The CDR3 sequence is CASSQGPQVHNEQFF. Written as DNA, the CDR3 is TGCGCCAGCAGCCAAGGGCCTCAAGTACACAATGAGCAGTTCTTC.

This clonotype was seen a handful of times. The J gene is TRBJ2-3, the V gene TRBV4-3; 8 bases are shared with TRBD1. In germline, CDR1 is LGHNA, CDR2 YSLEER. The CDR3 extends over 15 amino acids. Trimming cost V 4 bases and J 1 base; bases outside gene matches: 4. In DNA, the CDR3 is TGCGCCAGCAGCCGGACAGGGATAGGCACAGATACGCAGTATTTT. Amino acid sequence: CASSRTGIGTDTQYF.

This clonotype came up many times. The chain links TRBV29-1 to TRBJ2-5, with 10 positions matching TRBD2. J was trimmed by 5 bases and V by 4 bases; bases with no gene match: 10. Germline V gene data show CDR1 as SQVTM and CDR2 as ANQGSEA. CDR3 length equals 15 residues. In DNA form, the CDR3 reads TGCAGCGTTGCGCGAGCGGGGGGGCCTATGGAGACCCAGTACTTC. Protein product: CSVARAGGPMETQYF.

The count of this clonotype is one. V is TRBV18 and J is TRBJ2-5; D may be TRBD2 (6 bases). Looked up from germline, CDR1 is KGHSH and CDR2 is LQKENI. This CDR3 region has 14 residues. V was clipped by 3 bases and J by 4 bases, with 12 bases between them. DNA of the CDR3: TGTGCCAGCTCACCTGGGACTGGGACAGAGACCCAGTACTTC. It is translated as CASSPGTGTETQYF.

This clonotype was observed many times. The V and J genes are TRBV6-4 and TRBJ2-3; TRBD2 matches 12 bases. The germline CDR1 and CDR2 sequences are MRHNA and SNTAGT. The V segment lost 4 bases and the J segment 4 bases; nucleotides outside the gene matches: 0. The CDR3 runs 14 residues. The DNA of the CDR3 is TGTGCCAGCAGTGCTAGCGGGGGGGCAGATACGCAGTATTTT. This gives the protein CASSASGGADTQYF.

In its sample, this clonotype was seen once. J is TRBJ1-1 and V is TRBV7-8, with D uncertain. V was shortened by 5 bases and J by 7 bases, with 11 bases between the two germline ends. The CDR3 contains 12 residues. In germline, CDR1 is SGHVS, CDR2 FQNEAQ. This CDR3 reads CASSRLRGEAFF. The CDR3 DNA follows: TGTGCCAGCAGCCGGTTGCGGGGTGAAGCTTTCTTT.

The CDR3 reads CASIPSLSGAGGNEAFF. The CDR3 region has the DNA TGTGCCAGCATCCCTAGCTTGTCAGGCGCAGGCGGCAATGAAGCTTTCTTT. This chain joins TRBV7-9 and TRBJ1-1, with D unclear. The CDR3 is made up of 17 amino acids. Trimming pared 7 bases from V and 7 bases from J, leaving 28 bases between. Looked up from germline, CDR1 is SEHNR and CDR2 is FQNEAQ (reference sequence).

The chain combines TRBV20-1 with TRBJ2-5, with 9 positions matching TRBD1. Germline trimming cut 1 base from V and 2 bases from J; bases unmatched to any gene: 5. The CDR3 runs 15 residues. CDR1 is DFQATT, CDR2 SNEGSKA, per germline (reference sequence). The CDR3 region is CSARALTGGQETQYF. The DNA for the CDR3 is TGCAGTGCTAGAGCCCTGACAGGGGGACAAGAGACCCAGTACTTC.

This clonotype was seen a handful of times. The chain combines TRBV5-1 with TRBJ1-2; D gene uncertain. Trimming pared 5 bases from V and 9 bases from J, leaving 14 bases between. The CDR3 length is 12 residues. Germline V gene data show CDR1 as SGHRS and CDR2 as YFSETQ. Here the CDR3 reads CASSSSLSSYTF. CDR3 bases: TGCGCCAGCAGTTCGAGCCTGTCGAGCTACACCTTC.

This clonotype was found a few times. The chain recombines TRBV15 with TRBJ2-2; D not resolved. Trimming removed 6 bases at V and 6 bases at J, with 14 bases between. Per germline, CDR1 LNHNV and CDR2 YYDKDF (reference sequence). The CDR3 is 14 residues long. In nucleotides, the CDR3 is TGTGCCACCAGTCGCAGCTCCAAAGCCGGGGAGCTGTTTTTT. This translates into CATSRSSKAGELFF.

This clonotype showed up many times. The rearrangement joins TRBV20-1 to TRBJ2-5, with 7 bases identical to TRBD2. This CDR3 spans 13 amino acids. From germline, CDR1 is DFQATT and CDR2 SNEGSKA (reference sequence). Germline trimming cut 5 bases from V and 2 bases from J; bases unmatched to any gene: 5. The CDR3 nucleotides read TGCAGTGCTTGGGAGGGCTTTCAAGAGACCCAGTACTTC. Protein: CSAWEGFQETQYF.

This clonotype was seen only a few times. CDR3 nucleotide sequence: TGTGCCAGCAGCCCGAACCGGGGGACTAGCGGGCAACCCCAGTACTTC. Residues: CASSPNRGTSGQPQYF. V gene TRBV3-1 combines with J gene TRBJ2-5; TRBD2 aligns across 12 bases. Germline-derived CDR1 and CDR2 are LGHDT and YNNKEL (reference sequence). V was clipped by 4 bases and J by 9 bases; unmatched bases: 12. The length of the CDR3 is 16 residues.

Details on this clonotype: Since the CDR3 does not end with the conserved phenylalanine or tryptophan, this likely comes from a read error. The J gene is TRBJ2-7, the V gene TRBV3-1; D not certain. CDR3 length equals 13 residues. The germline V gene has CDR1 LGHDT and CDR2 YNNKEL (reference sequence). Trimming took 2 bases from V and 6 from J, leaving 11 bases between them. CDR3 sequence reads: CASSQLRRGEQYL. As DNA, the CDR3 is TGTGCCAGCAGCCAATTGCGAAGAGGCGAGCAGTACCTC.

For this clonotype: A read error may be the cause here, since a much bigger clone is one base away. The V call is TRBV5-4, the J call TRBJ2-1; D is perhaps TRBD1 (5 bases). The CDR3 is 14 amino acids. The V end lost 5 bases, the J end lost 2 bases, and 11 bases lay between the germline ends. Germline values: CDR1 SGHNT, CDR2 YYREEE (reference sequence). CDR3 sequence: CASRLQGPYNEQFF. In DNA form, the CDR3 reads TGTGCCAGCAGGTTGCAGGGCCCCTACAATGAGCAGTTCTTC.

This clonotype was seen repeatedly, ten times or more. V and J are TRBV5-1 and TRBJ2-3, with D maybe TRBD2 (5 bases). The CDR3 covers 15 residues. Trimming took 1 base from V and 1 from J, leaving 10 bases between them. CDR1 and CDR2 from the germline V gene are SGHRS and YFSETQ. CDR3 region: CASSLFHGGTDTQYF. The CDR3 DNA follows: TGCGCCAGCAGCTTGTTCCACGGGGGCACAGATACGCAGTATTTT. Filled out from reference TRBV5-1 and TRBJ2-3, the complete variable domain reads KAGVTQTPRYLIKTRGQQVTLSCSPISGHRSVSWYQQTPGQGLQFLFEYFSETQRNKGNFPGRFSGRQFSNSRSEMNVSTLELGDSALYLCASSLFHGGTDTQYFGPGTRLTVL.

The sample holds a few counts of this clonotype. V is TRBV7-8 and J is TRBJ2-1; 8 nucleotides match TRBD2. The V gene end was trimmed by 1 base and the J gene end by 6 bases; junction bases not matched to a gene: 5. CDR3 length: 15 residues. The germline CDR1 and CDR2 sequences are SGHVS and FQNEAQ. The CDR3 DNA is TGTGCCAGCAGCTTAGGACCCGGGACTAGCAATGAGCAGTTCTTC. It codes for CASSLGPGTSNEQFF.

The chain uses TRBV6-1 and TRBJ2-5; D unclear. Germline assignment: CDR1 MNHNS and CDR2 SASEGT. V gave up 3 bases and J gave up 1 base, with 12 bases separating them. CDR3 size: 15 residues. CDR3 protein: CASSDWERSQETQYF. The CDR3 DNA reads as TGTGCCAGCAGTGATTGGGAAAGGAGCCAAGAGACCCAGTACTTC.

This clonotype was counted only a few times. The chain has TRBV5-1 and TRBJ1-2, with 8 bases aligning to TRBD1. The trim removed 0 bases at V and 3 bases at J, leaving 4 bases unmatched. The CDR3 consists of 15 residues. Germline-derived CDR1 and CDR2 are SGHRS and YFSETQ. The CDR3 loop reads CASSLAQGGDYGYTF. CDR3 sequence (DNA): TGCGCCAGCAGCTTGGCACAGGGGGGGGACTATGGCTACACCTTC.

J is TRBJ2-1 and V is TRBV10-2, with 12 bases aligning to TRBD2. Trimming removed 4 bases from V and 7 bases from J; junction bases left unmatched: 17. Germline CDR1 and CDR2: WSHSY and SAAADI. CDR3 length equals 19 residues. The CDR3 DNA reads TGCGCCAGCAGTGTCTTCCCGGCTAGCGGGGGGGCAGGCGGTAATGAGCAGTTCTTC. The encoded protein is CASSVFPASGGAGGNEQFF.